This T cell receptor beta chain was observed in a study of blood T cell repertoires in COVID-19. Study-wide background: Both acute and convalescent COVID-19 samples were obtained from the United States, Italy and Spain. From T cells, B-cell-depleted T cells, or PBMCs came the material, which was cDNA or gDNA.

With respect to this clone: In the same sample, other DNA sequences code for this CDR3.

The V gene lost 0 bases and the J gene lost 4 bases, with 9 bases spanning the gap. The V gene's germline CDR1 is SNHLY and CDR2 FYNNEI. CDR3 length: 14 amino acids. Authors' processing steps: It was from reference gene primer amplification that nucleated cell counts were estimated. TCRdb's table, derived via immunoSEQ multiplex PCR, lists solely in-frame clones and lacks some. V and J calls and clone size are copied from that table; D and trimming were computed from the DNA. Of about 270,000 clones listed, about 86% are singletons. The chain links TRBV2 to TRBJ1-1; D is possibly TRBD1 (5 bases). The sequenced sample consisted of peripheral blood. This sequence was found in a man aged 80 or over with acute or convalescent COVID-19. CDR3 in amino acids: CASSEAGRGTEAFF. In DNA, the CDR3 is TGTGCCAGCAGTGAAGCAGGGAGGGGCACTGAAGCTTTCTTT.